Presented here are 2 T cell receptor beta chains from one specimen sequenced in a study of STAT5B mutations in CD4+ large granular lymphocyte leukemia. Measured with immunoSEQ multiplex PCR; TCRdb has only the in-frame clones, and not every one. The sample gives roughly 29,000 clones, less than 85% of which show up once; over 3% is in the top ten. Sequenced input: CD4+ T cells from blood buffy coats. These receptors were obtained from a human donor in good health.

The CDR3 here is CASSLSRDGYTF. The CDR3 DNA sequence: TGTGCCAGCAGCTTATCTCGGGATGGCTACACCTTC. The chain couples TRBV7-2 to TRBJ1-2; no definite D call. The CDR3 loop spans 12 amino acids. CDR1 is SGHTA and CDR2 is FQGNSA in the germline V gene. V lost 2 bases and J lost 6, with 7 bases in between.

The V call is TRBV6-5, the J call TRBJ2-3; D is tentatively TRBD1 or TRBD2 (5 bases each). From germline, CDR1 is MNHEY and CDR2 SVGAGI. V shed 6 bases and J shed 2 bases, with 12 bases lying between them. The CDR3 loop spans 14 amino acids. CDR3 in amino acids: CASSTGTLTDTQYF. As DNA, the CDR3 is TGTGCCAGCAGCACCGGGACCCTCACAGATACGCAGTATTTT.